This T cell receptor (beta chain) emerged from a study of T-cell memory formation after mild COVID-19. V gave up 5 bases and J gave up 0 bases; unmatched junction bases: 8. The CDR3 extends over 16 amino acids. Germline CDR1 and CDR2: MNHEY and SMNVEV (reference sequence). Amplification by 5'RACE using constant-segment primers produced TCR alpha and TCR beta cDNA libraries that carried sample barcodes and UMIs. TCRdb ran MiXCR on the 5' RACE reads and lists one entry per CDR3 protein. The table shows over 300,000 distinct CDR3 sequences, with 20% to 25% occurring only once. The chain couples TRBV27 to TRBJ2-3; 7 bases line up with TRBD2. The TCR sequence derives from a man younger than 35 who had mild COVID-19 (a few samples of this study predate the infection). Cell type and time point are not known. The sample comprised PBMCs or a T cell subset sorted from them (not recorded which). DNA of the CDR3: TGTGCCAGCAGTCCTACTAGCGCACCTAGCACAGATACGCAGTATTTT. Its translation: CASSPTSAPSTDTQYF.